This T cell receptor (beta chain) was captured in a study of spatial heterogeneity in lung cancer. TCRdb itself ran the 5' RACE reads through MiXCR, one entry per CDR3 protein. The sample includes approximately 12,000 distinct CDR3 sequences, roughly an eighth of them seen just once. Time point of the sample: sample taken at primary tumor resection. Whole RNA, which was extracted from tumor, nontumor lung tissue or frozen PBMC, was sequenced without any cell sorting. The CDR3 is made up of 10 amino acids. V lost 7 bases to trimming and J lost 2 bases, with 5 bases between them. From germline, CDR1 is SQVTM and CDR2 ANQGSEA. This clonotype was counted at least ten times.

Specimen: PBMCs, collected at surgery. The rearrangement joins TRBV29-1 to TRBJ2-5; no reliable D call. The receptor was isolated from a female donor with early-stage non-small cell lung cancer. The CDR3 reads CSASQETQYF. CDR3 in DNA: TGCAGCGCTTCACAAGAGACCCAGTACTTC.